The 23 T cell receptor beta chains in this list originate from one sample, sequenced in a study of monozygotic twins with inflammatory bowel disease. TCRdb reprocessed the 5' RACE reads and stores each CDR3 protein as one record, lacking DNA. The sample data list some 440,000 distinct CDR3 sequences. The sequencing sample was made of blood. These receptor sequences come from a human donor with ulcerative colitis or Crohn's disease, or a healthy co-twin of an affected twin (not recorded which).

This chain connects TRBV6-1 to TRBJ2-4; without DNA, the TCRdb call of TRBD2 cannot be checked. Germline V gives CDR1 MNHNS, CDR2 SASEGT. The CDR3 is 19 residues long. The CDR3 loop reads CASSEERGQAKSVKNIQYF.

V gene TRBV28 combines with J gene TRBJ2-5; absent DNA, TCRdb's TRBD2 call cannot be checked. This CDR3 is 16 amino acids long. Looked up from germline, CDR1 is MDHEN and CDR2 is SYDVKM. The CDR3 region is CASSRRLADYQETQYF.

The V call is TRBV18, the J call TRBJ2-1; TCRdb picks TRBD2, but there is no DNA to check that call. CDR3 size: 17 residues. Per the germline V gene, CDR1 is KGHSH and CDR2 is LQKENI. CDR3: CASSPTLHLADHNEQFF.

The chain recombines TRBV19 with TRBJ2-2; TCRdb calls TRBD2, which cannot be checked without DNA. CDR1 and CDR2 (germline): LNHDA, SQIVND (reference sequence). This CDR3 is 18 amino acids long. CDR3 loop: CASSSREDQREYTGELFF.

This rearrangement joins TRBV29-1 to TRBJ2-3; the TCRdb call, TRBD2, lacks DNA for checking. The CDR3 loop spans 13 amino acids. Germline CDR1 reads SQVTM; CDR2 reads ANQGSEA. CDR3 amino acids: CSAGGGTTDTQYF.

J is TRBJ2-7 and V is TRBV20-1; lacking DNA, the TRBD1 call made by TCRdb goes unchecked. Per the germline V gene, CDR1 is DFQATT and CDR2 is SNEGSKA (reference sequence). CDR3 length equals 13 residues. CDR3 in amino acids: CSAIDRVHAEQYF.

This CDR3 is CASSRRQSGQETQYF. The chain couples TRBV5-6 to TRBJ2-5; TCRdb gives TRBD2 as the D gene, but with no DNA this cannot be confirmed. Germline CDR1 SGHDT, CDR2 YYEEEE. This CDR3 has 15 residues. The complete variable domain, with remaining parts taken from reference TRBV5-6 and TRBJ2-5, reads DAGVTQSPTHLIKTRGQQVTLRCSPKSGHDTVSWYQQALGQGPQFIFQYYEEEERQRGNFPDRFSGHQFPNYSSELNVNALLLGDSALYLCASSRRQSGQETQYFGPGTRLLVL.

V usage is TRBV4-2 and J usage is TRBJ1-2; with no DNA, the TCRdb D assignment of TRBD1 cannot be verified. From germline, CDR1 is LGHNA and CDR2 YNFKEQ. This CDR3 has 17 amino acids. The CDR3 protein is CASSPPGQEGNNYGYTF.

The chain couples TRBV5-1 to TRBJ2-6; as DNA is missing, the TRBD1 call by TCRdb cannot be tested. The CDR3 has 15 amino acids. Germline assignment: CDR1 SGHRS and CDR2 YFSETQ. The CDR3 spells CASSSRSGGVNVLTF.

The V gene is TRBV6-5, the J gene TRBJ1-4. The CDR3 is 16 amino acids. CDR1 MNHEY and CDR2 SVGAGI come from the germline V gene. The CDR3 is CASSYSSSPTNEKLFF.

The chain joins TRBV27 to TRBJ1-1; there is no DNA to check the TCRdb D call of TRBD1. Germline CDR1 MNHEY, CDR2 SMNVEV (reference sequence). CDR3 size: 16 residues. CDR3 residues: CASSVLGAGANTEAFF.

The rearrangement joins TRBV28 to TRBJ2-1; absent DNA, TCRdb's TRBD2 call cannot be checked. In germline, CDR1 is MDHEN, CDR2 SYDVKM. The CDR3 extends over 17 amino acids. Here the CDR3 reads CASRPTSGLAGEHEQFF.

The chain links TRBV6-2 or TRBV6-3 to TRBJ2-6; absent DNA, TCRdb's TRBD2 call cannot be checked. The CDR3 loop spans 21 amino acids. Germline-derived CDR1 and CDR2 are MNHEY and SVGEGT. The chain's CDR3 is CASRLSGRGRDRSSGANVLTF.

The chain combines TRBV12-3 or TRBV12-4 with TRBJ2-1; the D call of TRBD1 rests on TCRdb alone, since no DNA is present to check it. This CDR3 comprises 12 residues. The CDR3 protein is CASRRRDNEQFF.

The chain links TRBV14 to TRBJ2-2; TCRdb's D call, TRBD1, is unchecked because there is no DNA. The CDR3 consists of 14 residues. Germline CDR1 SGHDN, CDR2 FVKESK. The CDR3 loop is CASSLNRDTGELFF.

This chain joins TRBV11-2 and TRBJ1-5. Germline V gene lookup returns CDR1 SGHAT and CDR2 FQNNGV. This CDR3 has 15 amino acids. The CDR3: CASSISPGLDQPQHF.

The chain links TRBV7-9 to TRBJ2-7; TCRdb selects TRBD1, and the lack of DNA leaves this call unchecked. This CDR3 comprises 12 residues. Germline V gene lookup returns CDR1 SEHNR and CDR2 FQNEAQ (reference sequence). This chain's CDR3 is CASSLGGVEQYF.

The V call is TRBV5-1, the J call TRBJ2-5; the TRBD1 assignment by TCRdb is unverifiable without DNA. The CDR3 length is 15 residues. Germline lookup yields CDR1 SGHRS and CDR2 YFSETQ. This CDR3 is CASTLRGQGVQTQYF.

The chain has TRBV9 and TRBJ2-7; TCRdb lists TRBD1, though no DNA is available to test this call. Germline values: CDR1 SGDLS, CDR2 YYNGEE. CDR3 length equals 13 residues. The CDR3 sequence: CASSSRLVGEQYF.

The gene calls are TRBV18 and TRBJ1-4. The CDR3 contains 14 residues. The germline CDR1 and CDR2 sequences are KGHSH and LQKENI. The CDR3 protein is CASSPDVAGEKLFF.

The chain carries TRBV5-1 and TRBJ1-3. Germline assignment: CDR1 SGHRS and CDR2 YFSETQ. The CDR3 spans 15 residues. This chain's CDR3 is CASSFDVGSGNTIYF.

The V gene is TRBV11-2, the J gene TRBJ2-1; TCRdb indicates TRBD1, and absent DNA this call remains unverified. Germline lookup yields CDR1 SGHAT and CDR2 FQNNGV. The CDR3 has 15 residues. CDR3 loop: CASSPTAGVGNEQFF.

The V gene is TRBV5-1, the J gene TRBJ1-1. CDR3 length equals 13 residues. The V gene's germline CDR1 is SGHRS and CDR2 YFSETQ. The CDR3 here is CASSLALGLHAFF.